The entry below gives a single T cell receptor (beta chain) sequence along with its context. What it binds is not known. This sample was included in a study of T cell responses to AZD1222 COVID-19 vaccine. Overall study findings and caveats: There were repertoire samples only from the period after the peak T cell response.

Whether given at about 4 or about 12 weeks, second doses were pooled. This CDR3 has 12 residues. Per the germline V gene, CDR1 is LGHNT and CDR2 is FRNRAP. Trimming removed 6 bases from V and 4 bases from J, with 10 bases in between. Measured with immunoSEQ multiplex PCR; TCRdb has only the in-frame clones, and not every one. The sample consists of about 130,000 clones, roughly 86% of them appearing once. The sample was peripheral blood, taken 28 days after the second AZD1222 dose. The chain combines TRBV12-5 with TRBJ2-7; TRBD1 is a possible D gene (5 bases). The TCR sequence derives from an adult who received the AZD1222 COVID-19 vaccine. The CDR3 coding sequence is TGTGCTAGTGGCCCCGACAGATACGAGCAGTACTTC. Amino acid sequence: CASGPDRYEQYF.